The clone carrying this T cell receptor beta chain was seen a single time. As yet, its antigen is unknown. CDR1 is SGDLS, CDR2 YYNGEE, per germline. Trimming left V 4 bases short and J 1 base short, with 12 bases between. The CDR3 loop spans 14 amino acids. From the second PCR step, alpha and beta chains were amplified apart. Cells stained for CD3, CD4, CD8, CD45RA and CD27 were sorted into four subsets. The sample is drawn from a study of naive and memory T cell subsets. Study conclusions and caveats: A clonotype means one alpha or beta sequence, not an alpha/beta pair.

An equimolar mix of two oligonucleotides served as the beta constant-region primer for TRBC1 and TRBC2. Nested alpha and beta constant-region primers with the SP2 primer drove four PCR rounds on ligated cDNA. TCRdb redid the calling of the UMI-ligation and nested PCR reads with MiXCR, one entry per CDR3 protein. The sample carries under 25,000 distinct CDR3 sequences, roughly 9.1% recorded once. This receptor was identified in a human donor in good health. The chain has TRBV9 and TRBJ2-7; no clear D. Sequencing used central memory CD8+ T cells from blood. The CDR3 sequence: CASSTGPESYEQYF. The CDR3 DNA reads as TGTGCCAGCAGCACCGGACCCGAATCCTACGAGCAGTACTTC.